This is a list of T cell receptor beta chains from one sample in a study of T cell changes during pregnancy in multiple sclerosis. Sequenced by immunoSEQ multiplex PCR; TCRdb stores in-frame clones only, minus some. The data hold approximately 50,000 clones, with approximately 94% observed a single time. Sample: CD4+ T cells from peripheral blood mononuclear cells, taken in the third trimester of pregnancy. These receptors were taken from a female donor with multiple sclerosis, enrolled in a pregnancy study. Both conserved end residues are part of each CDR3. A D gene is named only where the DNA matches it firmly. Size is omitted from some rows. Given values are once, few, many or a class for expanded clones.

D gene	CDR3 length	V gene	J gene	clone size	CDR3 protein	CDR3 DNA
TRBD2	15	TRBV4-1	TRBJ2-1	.	CASSHTSGRAAEQFF	TGCGCCAGCAGCCACACTAGCGGGAGGGCCGCCGAGCAGTTCTTC
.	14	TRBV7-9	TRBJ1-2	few	CASSLREQGYGYTF	TGTGCCAGCAGCTTAAGAGAACAGGGATATGGCTACACCTTC
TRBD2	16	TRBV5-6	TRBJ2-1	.	CASSFTTSGSYNEQFF	TGTGCCAGCAGCTTTACAACTAGCGGGAGCTACAATGAGCAGTTCTTC
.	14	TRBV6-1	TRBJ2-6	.	CASRQGRGANVLTF	TGTGCCAGCAGACAGGGCCGGGGGGCCAACGTCCTGACTTTC
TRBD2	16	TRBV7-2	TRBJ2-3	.	CASSLFRGREADTQYF	TGTGCCAGCAGCTTATTCCGCGGGAGGGAAGCAGATACGCAGTATTTT
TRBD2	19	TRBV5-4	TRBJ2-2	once	CASSLAGLAGGSFSGELFF	TGTGCCAGCAGCTTGGCCGGACTAGCGGGAGGTAGTTTTTCCGGGGAGCTGTTTTTT
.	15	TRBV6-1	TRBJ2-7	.	CASSPQEGGSHEQYF	TGTGCCAGCAGTCCCCAAGAGGGGGGGTCCCACGAGCAGTACTTC
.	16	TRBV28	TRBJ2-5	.	CASSQRLGGVQETQYF	TGTGCCAGCAGCCAACGGCTAGGGGGGGTACAAGAGACCCAGTACTTC
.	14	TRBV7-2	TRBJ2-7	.	CASSLAGATTEQYF	TGTGCCAGCAGCTTGGCAGGGGCCACAACCGAGCAGTACTTC
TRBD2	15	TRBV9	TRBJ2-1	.	CASSVGGGSGVEQFF	TGTGCCAGCAGCGTAGGAGGCGGGAGCGGGGTTGAGCAGTTCTTC
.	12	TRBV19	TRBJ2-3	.	CASSMEREAQYF	TGTGCCAGTAGTATGGAGAGGGAAGCGCAGTATTTT
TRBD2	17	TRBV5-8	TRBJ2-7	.	CASSFGLAGTPSGEQYF	TGTGCCAGCAGCTTTGGACTAGCGGGGACACCCTCGGGCGAGCAGTACTTC
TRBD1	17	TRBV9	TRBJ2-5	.	CASSVDATGGILETQYF	TGTGCCAGCAGCGTAGATGCCACAGGGGGTATTTTGGAGACCCAGTACTTC
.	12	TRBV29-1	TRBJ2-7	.	CSVEGHSYEQYF	TGCAGCGTTGAGGGACATTCCTACGAGCAGTACTTC
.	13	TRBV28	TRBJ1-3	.	CASSSRSADTIYF	TGTGCCAGCAGTTCTAGGAGCGCTGACACCATATATTTT
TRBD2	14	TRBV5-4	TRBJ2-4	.	CASTLAGLKNIQYF	TGTGCCAGCACCTTAGCGGGGCTGAAAAACATTCAGTACTTC
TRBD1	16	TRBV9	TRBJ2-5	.	CASSGTGTGGQETQYF	TGTGCCAGCAGTGGTACCGGGACAGGGGGCCAAGAGACCCAGTACTTC
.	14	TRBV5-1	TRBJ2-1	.	CASSLSGSYNEQFF	TGCGCCAGCAGCTTGTCCGGCTCCTACAATGAGCAGTTCTTC
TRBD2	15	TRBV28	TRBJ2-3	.	CATMMTSGTTDTQYF	TGTGCCACCATGATGACTAGCGGGACTACAGATACGCAGTATTTT
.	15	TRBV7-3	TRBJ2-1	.	CASSSKWSSYNEQFF	TGTGCCAGCAGCTCTAAGTGGAGCTCCTACAATGAGCAGTTCTTC
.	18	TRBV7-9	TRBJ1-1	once	CASSTQRPQGDAGTEAFF	TGTGCCAGCAGCACCCAGAGACCGCAGGGCGATGCCGGTACTGAAGCTTTCTTT
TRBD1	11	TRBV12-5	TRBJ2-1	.	CASGSGQGGFF	TGTGCTAGTGGCTCAGGACAGGGGGGATTCTTC
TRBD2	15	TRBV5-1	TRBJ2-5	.	CASSFDEREGVTQYF	TGCGCCAGCAGCTTCGATGAGCGGGAGGGGGTGACCCAGTACTTC
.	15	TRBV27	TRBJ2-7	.	CASSLLPGNSYEQYF	TGTGCCAGCAGTTTACTACCCGGTAACTCCTACGAGCAGTACTTC
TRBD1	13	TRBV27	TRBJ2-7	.	CASRQGARYEQYF	TGTGCCAGTCGACAGGGGGCGAGGTACGAGCAGTACTTC
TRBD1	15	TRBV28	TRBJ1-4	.	CASSLYGTGGEKLFF	TGTGCCAGCAGTTTATATGGGACAGGGGGTGAAAAACTGTTTTTT
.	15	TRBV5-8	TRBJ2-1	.	CASSLGTRRGEGQFF	TGTGCCAGCAGCTTGGGGACTAGGAGGGGGGAGGGGCAGTTCTTC
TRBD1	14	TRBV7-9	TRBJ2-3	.	CASSQIQGALRLYF	TGTGCCAGCAGCCAGATACAGGGGGCTCTGCGTCTGTATTTT
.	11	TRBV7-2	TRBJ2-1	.	CASSFLDEQFF	TGTGCCAGCAGCTTCCTAGATGAGCAGTTCTTC
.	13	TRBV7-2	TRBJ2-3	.	CASSPSEVYTQYF	TGTGCCAGCAGCCCCTCCGAAGTCTACACGCAGTATTTT
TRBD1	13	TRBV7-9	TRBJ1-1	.	CASSVRQGAEAFF	TGTGCCAGCAGCGTAAGACAGGGAGCTGAAGCTTTCTTT
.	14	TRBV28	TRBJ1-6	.	CASTPGSGNSPLHF	TGTGCCAGCACCCCAGGGTCGGGTAATTCACCCCTCCACTTT
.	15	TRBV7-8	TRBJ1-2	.	CASSLMGVGGSGYTF	TGTGCCAGCAGCTTAATGGGTGTGGGGGGGTCTGGCTACACCTTC
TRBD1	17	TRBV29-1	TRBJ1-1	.	CSVEDSRFGTGGTEAFF	TGCAGCGTTGAAGATAGTCGTTTTGGGACAGGGGGTACTGAAGCTTTCTTT
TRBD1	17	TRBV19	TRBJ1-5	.	CASSRKGALGGNQPQHF	TGTGCCAGTAGTCGGAAGGGGGCGTTGGGAGGCAATCAGCCCCAGCATTTT
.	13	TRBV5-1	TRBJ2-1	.	CASSSGTLDEQFF	TGCGCCAGCAGCTCCGGGACTCTCGATGAGCAGTTCTTC
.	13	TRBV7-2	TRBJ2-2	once	CASSYSPTGELFF	TGTGCCAGCAGCTACTCGCCTACCGGGGAGCTGTTTTTT
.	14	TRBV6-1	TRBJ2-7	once	CAGALVLGGGEQYF	TGTGCCGGGGCTCTAGTACTAGGGGGTGGGGAGCAGTACTTC
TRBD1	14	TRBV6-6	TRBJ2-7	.	CASNPGQGVYEQYF	TGTGCCAGCAATCCAGGACAGGGTGTTTACGAGCAGTACTTC
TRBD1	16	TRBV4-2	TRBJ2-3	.	CASSPRGDRATDTQYF	TGTGCCAGCAGCCCTAGGGGGGACAGGGCAACAGATACGCAGTATTTT
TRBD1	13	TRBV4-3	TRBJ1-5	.	CASSLNRGQPQHF	TGCGCCAGCAGCCTAAACAGGGGGCAGCCCCAGCATTTT
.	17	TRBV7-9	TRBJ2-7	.	CASSFKRGQASTYEQYF	TGTGCCAGCAGCTTTAAGAGGGGACAAGCTTCCACCTACGAGCAGTACTTC
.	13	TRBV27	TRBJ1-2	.	CASSWDGGVGYTF	TGTGCCAGCAGTTGGGACGGAGGGGTAGGCTACACCTTC
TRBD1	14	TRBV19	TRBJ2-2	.	CASSSQGASGELFF	TGTGCCAGTAGTAGCCAGGGGGCATCCGGGGAGCTGTTTTTT
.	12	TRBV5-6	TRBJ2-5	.	CASSPNQETQYF	TGTGCCAGCAGCCCTAACCAAGAGACCCAGTACTTC
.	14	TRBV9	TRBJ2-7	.	CASSVAGSGYEQYF	TGTGCCAGCAGCGTAGCCGGGAGCGGGTACGAGCAGTACTTC